A selection of T cell receptor beta chains follows, all from one sample in a study of blood T cell repertoires in COVID-19. Profiling relied on immunoSEQ multiplex PCR, and the TCRdb table lists in-frame clones only, not all of them. The sample consists of some 380,000 clones, around 87% of them appearing once. Source material: peripheral blood. The receptor set was obtained from a man in his late teens or twenties with active or convalescent COVID-19. CDR3s leave out the opening cysteine and the closing phenylalanine or tryptophan.

>TRBJ2-5|11|TRBV27
ASSPDRARVLY
>TRBJ2-7|14|TRBV5-6
ASSLRGQGRSYEQY
>TRBJ2-1|16|TRBV7-2
ASSVMRQGWLNTNEQF
>TRBJ1-4|11|TRBV6-5
ASSRDSLKKLF
>TRBJ1-5|12|TRBV27
ASSLRESNQPQH
>TRBJ1-1|13|TRBV21-1
ASSTNRQEYTEAF
>TRBJ2-7|12|TRBV24-1
ATSDPRQVYEQY
>TRBJ2-6|12|TRBV3-1/TRBV3-2
ASSQRVGANVLT
>TRBJ2-7|13|TRBV27
ASSPGQLSSYEQY
>TRBJ2-6|13|TRBV6-2/TRBV6-3
ASSNTGTGANVLT
>TRBJ2-3|13|TRBV29-1
SVEGDRLSTDTQY
>TRBJ2-7|16|TRBV28
ASSLLAPTGVSSYEQY
>TRBJ1-5|12|TRBV5-5
ASSLGRENQPQH
>TRBJ1-4|13|TRBV6-2/TRBV6-3
ASSETGVSDEKLF
>TRBJ1-2|13|TRBV2
ASSGTGQGARGYT
>TRBJ1-4|13|TRBV7-8
ASSSTGGANEKLF
>TRBJ2-1|15|TRBV7-3
ASSLMVTSGGAGEQF
>TRBJ2-7|13|TRBV5-1
ASSLLETVTYEQY
>TRBJ1-3|14|TRBV6-2/TRBV6-3
ASSYPGHFSGNTIY
>TRBJ1-2|10|TRBV29-1
SVKGGGYGYT
>TRBJ2-7|11|TRBV5-6
ASSKGAGYEQY
>TRBJ1-5|11|TRBV7-9
ASSLQGDQPQH
>TRBJ2-7|13|TRBV28
ASSTIAGGLYEQY
>TRBJ1-4|14|TRBV4-3
ASSLRPGQTNEKLF
>TRBJ2-1|13|TRBV7-2
ASSLEFAGGNEQF
>TRBJ2-5|14|TRBV7-2
ASISGGGKYQETQY
>TRBJ2-5|11|TRBV19
ASSTRDQETQY
>TRBJ2-4|14|TRBV24-1
ATSVLRDSELDIQY
>TRBJ1-5|13|TRBV2
ASNPQGLAHQPQH
>TRBJ2-2|12|TRBV29-1
SARGQANTGELF
>TRBJ2-7|12|TRBV7-6
ASSPKPGGYEQY
>TRBJ2-7|13|TRBV9
ASSVAGGTVYEQY
>TRBJ1-6|12|TRBV2
ASTEGQGDSPLH
>TRBJ1-1|13|TRBV4-1
ASSPTDRGDTEAF
>TRBJ1-5|13|TRBV9
ASSKGQGGNQPQH
>TRBJ2-7|10|TRBV29-1
SVRDRPYEQY
>TRBJ1-1|12|TRBV7-8
ASSSQGGDTEAF
>TRBJ1-4|14|TRBV14
ASSQDPGQRSVKLF
>TRBJ1-1|14|TRBV14
ASSQLGQGAYTEAF
>TRBJ1-1|14|TRBV7-8
ASSLKRTGGLAEAF
>TRBJ2-2|13|TRBV2
ASSEWTENTGELF
>TRBJ1-3|18|TRBV10-1
AREPSPVWTGEDSGNTIY
>TRBJ1-1|12|TRBV7-3
ASSPQGMGTEAF
>TRBJ2-5|12|TRBV19
ASSMTASRETQY
>TRBJ1-5|12|TRBV19
ASSRQGGNQPQH
>TRBJ2-2|15|TRBV7-8
ASSLGPSGRGIGELF
>TRBJ1-5|12|TRBV2
ASSDTRTNQPQH
>TRBJ1-2|13|TRBV5-1
ASSPQKSGDYGYT
>TRBJ1-6|16|TRBV6-1
ASSEAHAWSSYNSPLH
>TRBJ1-2|12|TRBV6-2/TRBV6-3
ASSSLGHNYGYT